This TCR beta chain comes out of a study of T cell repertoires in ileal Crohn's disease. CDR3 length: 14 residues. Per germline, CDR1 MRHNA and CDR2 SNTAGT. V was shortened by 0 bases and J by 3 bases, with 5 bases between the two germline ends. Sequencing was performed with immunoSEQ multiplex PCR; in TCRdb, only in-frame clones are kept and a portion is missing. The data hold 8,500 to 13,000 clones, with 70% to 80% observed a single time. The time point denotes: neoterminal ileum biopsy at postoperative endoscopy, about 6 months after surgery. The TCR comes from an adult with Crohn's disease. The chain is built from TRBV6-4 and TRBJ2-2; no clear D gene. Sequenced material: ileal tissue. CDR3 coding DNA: TGTGCCAGCAGTGACTCGGCGGACACCGGGGAGCTGTTTTTT. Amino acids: CASSDSADTGELFF.